The entry that follows covers one T cell receptor (beta chain) sequence. Which antigen it targets is not known. Per-nucleotide qualities are absent, and no much larger clonotype sits a single base away. Participants in the prospective study were enrolled through a virtual design, were aged roughly 18 to 95 years, and lived in 24 United States geographic areas. To assign participants to cohorts, the prospective study relied on clinical history that participants themselves reported in a screening survey and a study questionnaire. Each participant in the prospective study had whole blood, serum and a nasopharyngeal or oropharyngeal swab collected by mobile phlebotomists. Additional blood draws and questionnaires over an approximately two-month period could optionally be provided by prospective study participants. Prospective study blood samples were shipped either frozen or at room temperature before DNA extraction.

This entry comes from a study of blood T cell repertoires in COVID-19 (dated by TCRdb to the early 2020s). As for the study more broadly: The collaborator samples originated in the United States, Italy and Spain and spanned the acute and convalescent phases of COVID-19. The prospective study material was composed of cDNA or gDNA derived from T cells, B-cell-depleted T cells, or PBMCs. Deeply sampled blood TCRbeta repertoires from subjects exposed to, actively infected with, or recovered from COVID-19 were included in the dataset. The repertoires were released in a freely available public database meant as a resource for research on the immune response to SARS-CoV-2. Samples were obtained from the ongoing ImmuneRACE study (first 160 participants) and from over 1,000 subjects provided by 6 global collaborators. Nearly every sample came with metadata listing a de-identified subject ID, COVID-19 status, age in years and sex. HLA class I and class II types, where available, came from metadata supplied by the sample provider rather than from assay-based typing. Summary of the overall study and its limitations: Clinical and demographic metadata were provided uncurated, with the amount varying by source and participant.

The immunoSEQ Assay, a bias-controlled multiplex PCR, was used to amplify TCRbeta CDR3 regions from genomic DNA. As for the original processing: Within the assay, amplification of reference gene primers was used to estimate how many nucleated cells each sample contained. To quantify the absolute abundance of each unique TCRbeta CDR3 rearrangement, sequence reads were collapsed and filtered. For each sample, productive Simpson clonality was calculated by taking the square root of Simpson's diversity index across productive rearrangements. What TCRdb holds here is the immuneACCESS table cut down to in-frame rearrangements. Part of the clones is not present; checked against another copy, under half of the missing clones reflect an unresolved V gene, and the others are unexplained. That table is the source of V, J and clone size, and D and trimming were worked out from the DNA. Counted in this sample were 300,000 to 350,000 clones; roughly 90% of them appeared once. The biggest ten clones account for 4% to 5.5% of the sample.

The sample taken for sequencing was PBMCs or T cells enriched from blood (not recorded which). This TCR came from a woman aged 18-29 years with acute COVID-19.

The nucleotides are TGTGCCAGCAGTTTAACGACGGGAGGCGGTTTAAGAAGGGAGCTGTTTTTT. Translated, this gives CASSLTTGGGLRRELFF. Recombination connected TRBV28 to TRBJ2-2; 7 junctional bases match TRBD2. The CDR3, from cysteine to phenylalanine, totals 17 residues. Only the CDR3 DNA stays, 51 bases, in frame from base 1. CDR1 and CDR2, looked up from the germline V gene, are MDHEN and SYDVKM. Trimmed from V: 2 bases; trimmed from J: 9 bases; junction bases lacking a gene match: 15. The CDR3 plus the reference TRBV28 and TRBJ2-2 genes for the other parts give the full variable domain: DVKVTQSSRYLVKRTGEKVFLECVQDMDHENMFWYRQDPGLGLRLIYFSYDVKMKEKGDIPEGYSVSREKKERFSLILESASTNQTSMYLCASSLTTGGGLRRELFFGEGSRLTVL.